One and the same sample provided the 14 T cell receptor beta chains below, sequenced in a study of radiation and T cells in renal cell carcinoma. Treatment noted: 15 Gy SBRT to primary tumor, nephrectomy 4 weeks later. Clones were read by immunoSEQ multiplex PCR, and TCRdb kept only the in-frame ones, dropping some. The table lists 15,000 to 20,000 clones, roughly 45% of them singletons, with roughly 37% in the top ten. The sample was tumor tissue, taken from a patient whose treatment included radiotherapy and nephrectomy. These receptors were taken from a woman in her sixties or seventies with renal cell carcinoma.

This clone has just a few counts. A read error likely explains this, since a far larger clone differs by one base. This same CDR3 is encoded by further DNA sequences in the sample. The V gene is TRBV5-4, the J gene TRBJ2-7; the match to TRBD1 covers 10 bases. The germline gives CDR1 SGHNT, CDR2 YYREEE (reference sequence). The ends lost 4 bases at V and 3 bases at J; junction bases unmatched: 4. The CDR3 loop spans 14 amino acids. The CDR3: CASSRTGGIYEQYF. The CDR3 region has the DNA TGTGCCAGCAGCCGGACAGGGGGAATCTACGAGCAGTACTTC.

The rearrangement joins TRBV19 to TRBJ1-5; D remains ambiguous. Germline V gene lookup returns CDR1 LNHDA and CDR2 SQIVND (reference sequence). The CDR3 contains 15 residues. V was cut by 1 base and J by 2 bases, with 9 bases left in between. CDR3 in amino acids: CASSIGTLGNQPQHF. The CDR3 DNA follows: TGTGCCAGTAGTATAGGGACCTTGGGCAATCAGCCCCAGCATTTT. Based on the CDR3 plus reference TRBV19 and TRBJ1-5, the full variable domain is DGGITQSPKYLFRKEGQNVTLSCEQNLNHDAMYWYRQDPGQGLRLIYYSQIVNDFQKGDIAEGYSVSREKKESFPLTVTSAQKNPTAFYLCASSIGTLGNQPQHFGDGTRLSIL.

To note about this clone: The germline gene is not matched at one end of the junction; a read error may be the cause. V gene TRBV6-5 combines with J gene TRBJ2-1; tentatively, D is TRBD1 or TRBD2 (5 bases each). The germline CDR1 and CDR2 sequences are MNHEY and SVGAGI. The CDR3 totals 10 residues. The CDR3 sequence: CASSYGRGVF. The CDR3 bases are TGTGCCAGCAGTTACGGCAGAGGGGTCTTC.

V usage is TRBV19 and J usage is TRBJ2-1; 11 bases line up with TRBD2. The CDR3 length is 17 residues. Germline values: CDR1 LNHDA, CDR2 SQIVND (reference sequence). After removal of 7 bases from V and 7 bases from J, the junction contained 15 bases not matched to a gene. CDR3 DNA: TGTGCCAGTAATTGGGGTAGCGGGGGGGCCGCTCCGAATGAGCAGTTCTTC. Its translation is CASNWGSGGAAPNEQFF.

The chain links TRBV27 to TRBJ2-7; perhaps TRBD2 as D (8 bases). The CDR3 loop spans 14 amino acids. CDR1 is MNHEY and CDR2 is SMNVEV in the germline V gene (reference sequence). Deletions cut 6 bases from V and 10 bases from J, with 22 bases between. The CDR3 protein is CASSGGGQLTNQYF. The CDR3 DNA reads TGTGCCAGCAGCGGGGGGGGACAGCTCACTAACCAGTACTTC.

This clone turned up a few times. J is TRBJ2-7 and V is TRBV19; 8 bases align to TRBD2. CDR1 and CDR2 from the germline V gene are LNHDA and SQIVND (reference sequence). V gave up 3 bases and J gave up 6 bases; unmatched junction bases: 10. CDR3 length: 15 residues. The CDR3 region is CASSITSGTSSEQYF. In DNA form, the CDR3 reads TGTGCCAGTAGTATTACGTCCGGGACTAGTTCCGAGCAGTACTTC. The full variable domain, completed using reference TRBV19 and TRBJ2-7, is DGGITQSPKYLFRKEGQNVTLSCEQNLNHDAMYWYRQDPGQGLRLIYYSQIVNDFQKGDIAEGYSVSREKKESFPLTVTSAQKNPTAFYLCASSITSGTSSEQYFGPGTRLTVT.

CDR3 DNA: TGTGCCAGCAGTTTAAGCCCAACAGTTACCTACGAGCAGTACTTC. Translation: CASSLSPTVTYEQYF. The rearrangement joins TRBV27 to TRBJ2-7, with D unresolved. Germline V CDR1 and CDR2: MNHEY, SMNVEV (reference sequence). The length of the CDR3 is 15 residues. Trimming removed 2 bases at V and 2 bases at J, with 13 bases between.

With respect to this clone: Germline is not matched at one junction end, which may reflect a read error. This chain connects TRBV7-7 to TRBJ2-5; D uncertain. In germline, CDR1 is SSHAT, CDR2 FNYEAQ (reference sequence). The CDR3 extends over 14 amino acids. CDR3 DNA sequence: TGTGCTAGCAGCGCCAGCACCAACCAAGAGACCCAGTACTTC. Its protein product is CASSASTNQETQYF.

About this clone: This probably arose from a read error, given a far larger clone one base away. The V call is TRBV7-1, the J call TRBJ1-2; TRBD1 matches at 11 bases. TRBV7-1 carries the ORF label, with uncertain function. CDR3 size: 16 residues. This CDR3 is CASSHGQGAENYGYTF. DNA for the CDR3: TGCGCCAGCAGCCACGGACAGGGGGCGGAAAACTATGGCTACACCTTC.

This clone has only one observation. This rearrangement joins TRBV30 to TRBJ1-1; D unresolved. The CDR3 is 12 residues long. Trimming stripped 2 bases from V and 0 bases from J, with 4 bases between. CDR1 and CDR2 from the germline V gene are GTSNPN and SVGIG (reference sequence). CDR3 DNA: TGTGCCTGGAGTTTACTGAACACTGAAGCTTTCTTT. Amino acids: CAWSLLNTEAFF.

The V gene is TRBV2, the J gene TRBJ1-1, with 9 bases matching TRBD1. The J segment lost 2 bases and the V segment lost 6 bases, leaving 7 bases of the junction unmatched. The germline V gene has CDR1 SNHLY and CDR2 FYNNEI. The CDR3 is 15 residues long. The CDR3 region is CASSATGQGNTEAFF. DNA of the CDR3: TGTGCCAGCAGCGCGACGGGACAGGGCAACACTGAAGCTTTCTTT.

Only one count was recorded for this clone. The rearrangement joins TRBV7-9 to TRBJ1-1; unclear D gene. Trimming removed 4 bases from V and 10 bases from J, with 13 bases in between. In germline, CDR1 is SEHNR, CDR2 FQNEAQ (reference sequence). The CDR3 runs to 12 residues. CDR3 sequence reads: CASSYGPSGAFF. CDR3 bases: TGTGCCAGCAGCTATGGACCTAGCGGAGCTTTCTTT.

The rearrangement uses TRBV19 and TRBJ2-2, with no clear D. The CDR3 contains 15 residues. The V gene's germline CDR1 is LNHDA and CDR2 SQIVND (reference sequence). V was cut by 6 bases and J by 5 bases, with 16 bases left in between. CDR3 coding DNA: TGTGCCAGTAGAGGGCGCCGGTTTGGGACCGGGGAGCTGTTTTTT. It is translated as CASRGRRFGTGELFF.

This sequence joins TRBV9 and TRBJ2-5, with 8 bases matching TRBD2. With 3 bases clipped from V and 2 bases from J, the junction kept 3 bases outside the gene matches. This CDR3 has 14 amino acids. Germline assignment: CDR1 SGDLS and CDR2 YYNGEE. CDR3 DNA: TGTGCCAGCAGCGCCGGGGGGGTACAAGAGACCCAGTACTTC. Translating gives CASSAGGVQETQYF. Full variable domain (outside the CDR3, taken from reference TRBV9 and TRBJ2-5): DSGVTQTPKHLITATGQRVTLRCSPRSGDLSVYWYQQSLDQGLQFLIQYYNGEERAKGNILERFSAQQFPDLHSELNLSSLELGDSALYFCASSAGGVQETQYFGPGTRLLVL.